The 25 T cell receptor beta chains in this list originate from one sample, sequenced in a study of blood T cell repertoires in COVID-19. The data were produced by immunoSEQ multiplex PCR, yet TCRdb's version contains in-frame clones alone and is incomplete. Of some 700,000 clones detected, just under 90% appear once; the ten largest clones hold around 0.3%. The sample taken for sequencing was peripheral blood. The receptors come from a woman under 30 with acute or convalescent COVID-19.

This clone was counted a few times. This chain links TRBV6-2 or TRBV6-3 with TRBJ1-1, with 7 bases aligning to TRBD1. Germline V gene lookup returns CDR1 MNHEY and CDR2 SVGEGT. After removal of 5 bases from V and 1 base from J, the junction contained 16 bases not matched to a gene. The CDR3 has 18 residues. CDR3: CASSTHRGPRRPNTEAFF. As DNA, the CDR3 is TGTGCCAGCAGTACCCACAGGGGACCTCGACGGCCGAACACTGAAGCTTTCTTT.

This chain uses TRBV12-3 or TRBV12-4 with TRBJ1-1, with D possibly TRBD1 on 5 matching bases. Trimming pared 5 bases from V and 5 bases from J, leaving 12 bases between. The CDR3 has 13 residues. DNA for the CDR3: TGTGCCAGCAGTCCCGGGGGAGTGACTGAAGCTTTCTTT. Its translation is CASSPGGVTEAFF.

This chain connects TRBV4-3 to TRBJ1-2, with 10 bases that match TRBD1. Germline CDR1 and CDR2: LGHNA and YSLEER. J lost 8 bases, V lost 3 bases, and 3 bases had no gene match. The CDR3 has 13 amino acids. Written as DNA, the CDR3 is TGCGCCAGCAGCCAGACAGGGGGCTGGGGCTACACCTTC. Amino acids: CASSQTGGWGYTF.

J is TRBJ2-5 and V is TRBV7-7, with TRBD1 matching over 10 bases. The V segment lost 5 bases and the J segment 5 bases; nucleotides outside the gene matches: 8. In germline, CDR1 is SSHAT, CDR2 FNYEAQ (reference sequence). There are 15 residues in the CDR3. The DNA of the CDR3 is TGTGCCAGCAGCCCTCGACAGGGGGCCTGGGAGACCCAGTACTTC. It translates to CASSPRQGAWETQYF.

This clone has just one count. For the CDR3, the DNA is TGTGCCAGCAGCGAGGGGACTAGCGGGTTCCAAGAGACCCAGTACTTC. Protein sequence: CASSEGTSGFQETQYF. The chain has TRBV21-1 and TRBJ2-5; no DNA check was done on the table's D call, TRBD2. TRBV21-1 is deemed a pseudogene. The CDR3 contains 16 residues.

The chain employs TRBV5-1 and TRBJ2-1, with TRBD2 matching over 16 bases. Germline loops: CDR1 SGHRS, CDR2 YFSETQ. Losses at the gene ends were 3 bases for V and 0 bases for J; bases not matched to a gene: 9. The CDR3 length is 20 residues. CDR3 DNA sequence: TGCGCCAGCAGCTCCGGGACTAGCGGGGGGGCCGACTACTCCTACAATGAGCAGTTCTTC. This sequence encodes CASSSGTSGGADYSYNEQFF.

The sample holds a few counts of this clone. The chain links TRBV9 to TRBJ1-2; D is ambiguous. V was clipped by 6 bases and J by 0 bases, with 12 bases between them. The CDR3 length is 14 residues. Germline V CDR1 and CDR2: SGDLS, YYNGEE. This CDR3 reads CASMKSGTNYGYTF. The CDR3 DNA reads as TGTGCCAGCATGAAGTCGGGGACTAACTATGGCTACACCTTC.

This chain joins TRBV12-5 and TRBJ1-3; 8 bases line up with TRBD1. With 6 bases clipped from V and 1 base from J, the junction kept 8 bases outside the gene matches. This CDR3 comprises 16 residues. Germline-derived CDR1 and CDR2 are LGHNT and FRNRAP. CDR3 in amino acids: CASGLIQGDSGNTIYF. The CDR3, as DNA: TGTGCTAGTGGGCTAATACAGGGGGATTCTGGAAACACCATATATTTT.

The CDR3 DNA reads as TGTGCCATCAGTGACGAGGGTTACAATCAGCCCCAGCATTTT. It is translated as CAISDEGYNQPQHF. This chain links TRBV10-3 with TRBJ1-5; unclear D gene. The CDR3 consists of 14 residues. Looked up from germline, CDR1 is ENHRY and CDR2 is SYGVKD. V shed 3 bases and J shed 3 bases, with 9 bases lying between them.

The CDR3 bases are TGCGCCAGCAGCTACAACGGGGGGCCTACAGATACGCAGTATTTT. Protein product: CASSYNGGPTDTQYF. The rearrangement uses TRBV5-1 and TRBJ2-3; tentatively, D is TRBD2 (7 bases). Looked up from germline, CDR1 is SGHRS and CDR2 is YFSETQ. This CDR3 has 15 amino acids. Trimming pared 3 bases from V and 3 bases from J, leaving 14 bases between. The whole variable domain, remainder taken from reference TRBV5-1 and TRBJ2-3, is KAGVTQTPRYLIKTRGQQVTLSCSPISGHRSVSWYQQTPGQGLQFLFEYFSETQRNKGNFPGRFSGRQFSNSRSEMNVSTLELGDSALYLCASSYNGGPTDTQYFGPGTRLTVL.

The chain combines TRBV5-6 with TRBJ1-1; possible D gene TRBD1, 6 bases. From germline, CDR1 is SGHDT and CDR2 YYEEEE. The CDR3 length is 16 residues. V gave up 0 bases and J gave up 4 bases, with 16 bases separating them. Here the CDR3 reads CASSLGRGAVGTEAFF. Here the CDR3 DNA reads TGTGCCAGCAGCTTGGGCAGGGGAGCGGTCGGCACTGAAGCTTTCTTT.

The chain uses TRBV6-5 and TRBJ1-1; 10 bases fit TRBD1. CDR1 is MNHEY and CDR2 is SVGAGI in the germline V gene. Germline trimming cut 4 bases from V and 11 bases from J; bases unmatched to any gene: 7. The length of the CDR3 is 13 residues. In DNA, the CDR3 is TGTGCCAGCAGTTCGGGGACAGGGGTTTATGCTTTCTTT. Its protein product is CASSSGTGVYAFF.

This chain joins TRBV27 and TRBJ1-1; 7 nucleotides align to TRBD1. CDR3 length equals 15 residues. CDR1 and CDR2 (germline): MNHEY, SMNVEV (reference sequence). V lost 1 base to trimming and J lost 2 bases; unmatched junction nucleotides: 4. The CDR3 is CASSLLRQGNTEAFF. The CDR3 DNA reads TGTGCCAGCAGTTTATTGCGACAGGGAAACACTGAAGCTTTCTTT.

The rearrangement links TRBV5-1 to TRBJ2-7, with 9 bases fitting TRBD2. CDR1 and CDR2 (germline): SGHRS, YFSETQ. The CDR3 extends over 15 amino acids. V shed 0 bases, J shed 2 bases, and the junction held 3 bases outside the gene matches. The CDR3 DNA follows: TGCGCCAGCAGCTTGGTAGTAGCGGGGGCCTACGAGCAGTACTTC. This codes for CASSLVVAGAYEQYF.

The chain combines TRBV5-1 with TRBJ1-5; a possible D gene is TRBD1 (5 bases). Trimming took off 5 bases at V and 0 bases at J, with 12 bases between the two ends. CDR1 is SGHRS and CDR2 is YFSETQ in the germline V gene. The CDR3 runs 15 residues. The CDR3 bases are TGCGCCAGCAGTTTAACAGGTTATAGCAATCAGCCCCAGCATTTT. This gives the protein CASSLTGYSNQPQHF.

In its sample, this clone was seen once. The chain combines TRBV29-1 with TRBJ2-3, with 8 nucleotides matching TRBD2. Germline V lookup: CDR1 SQVTM, CDR2 ANQGSEA. The CDR3 is made up of 15 amino acids. Trimming at V came to 3 bases and at J to 2 bases, leaving 7 bases not matched to a gene. CDR3 DNA: TGCAGCGTTGACTTAGCGGGGTCCCACACAGATACGCAGTATTTT. Its translation is CSVDLAGSHTDTQYF.

The V gene is TRBV27, the J gene TRBJ2-1, with D maybe TRBD1 (5 bases). The germline gives CDR1 MNHEY, CDR2 SMNVEV (reference sequence). V was clipped by 10 bases and J by 7 bases, with 17 bases between them. This CDR3 is built from 13 residues. Written as DNA, the CDR3 is TGTGCCACCCATAAGGGGAATCCAAATGAGCAGTTCTTC. This translates into CATHKGNPNEQFF.

The chain carries TRBV27 and TRBJ1-1; no reliable D call. The V gene's germline CDR1 is MNHEY and CDR2 SMNVEV (reference sequence). The CDR3 length is 13 residues. With 6 bases removed from V and 0 bases from J, the gap between germline ends came to 8 bases. CDR3 protein: CASRSSLNTEAFF. CDR3 sequence (DNA): TGTGCCAGCAGGTCTAGCCTGAACACTGAAGCTTTCTTT.

The rearrangement uses TRBV12-5 and TRBJ2-5, with D unclear. The V end lost 1 base, the J end lost 2 bases, and 5 bases lay between the germline ends. The germline gives CDR1 LGHNT, CDR2 FRNRAP. The CDR3 is 13 residues long. Written as DNA, the CDR3 is TGTGCTAGTGGTTTGGCCCAACAAGAGACCCAGTACTTC. Translated, it gives CASGLAQQETQYF.

J is TRBJ1-3 and V is TRBV12-3 or TRBV12-4; D gene ambiguous. V lost 5 bases and J 4 bases, leaving 9 bases between the germline ends. This CDR3 comprises 13 residues. The CDR3 is CASSPLQGNTIYF. In nucleotides, the CDR3 is TGTGCCAGCAGTCCCCTACAGGGAAACACCATATATTTT.

The CDR3 loop reads CSAGEGGEQYF. In DNA form, the CDR3 reads TGCAGCGCTGGCGAGGGAGGGGAGCAGTACTTC. The chain couples TRBV29-1 to TRBJ2-7; 7 bases map to TRBD2. CDR3 size: 11 residues. Per germline, CDR1 SQVTM and CDR2 ANQGSEA. With 7 bases clipped from V and 7 bases from J, the junction kept 7 bases outside the gene matches.

This chain connects TRBV5-1 to TRBJ2-1; 9 bases map to TRBD2. The V and J ends lost 4 bases and 4 bases, in that order; junction bases with no gene match: 15. The CDR3 totals 18 residues. Germline V gives CDR1 SGHRS, CDR2 YFSETQ. The CDR3 region is CASSPRGSGGDSYNEQFF. The CDR3 bases are TGCGCCAGCAGCCCAAGGGGTAGCGGGGGTGACAGTTACAATGAGCAGTTCTTC. Filled out from reference TRBV5-1 and TRBJ2-1, the complete variable domain reads KAGVTQTPRYLIKTRGQQVTLSCSPISGHRSVSWYQQTPGQGLQFLFEYFSETQRNKGNFPGRFSGRQFSNSRSEMNVSTLELGDSALYLCASSPRGSGGDSYNEQFFGPGTRLTVL.

This clone was seen a handful of times. The J gene is TRBJ1-2, the V gene TRBV3-1 (or the pseudogene TRBV3-2), with 10 bases that match TRBD1. CDR1 and CDR2 from the germline V gene are LGHDT and YNNKEL (reference sequence). The J segment lost 8 bases and the V segment lost 6 bases, leaving 3 bases of the junction unmatched. This CDR3 region has 12 residues. CDR3 bases: TGTGCCAGCAGGTGGACAGGGGGAGGCTACACCTTC. Its protein product is CASRWTGGGYTF.

This rearrangement joins TRBV5-1 to TRBJ1-6; D is possibly TRBD1 (6 bases). Germline CDR1 is SGHRS and CDR2 is YFSETQ. This CDR3 is 16 amino acids long. Trimming pared 0 bases from V and 10 bases from J, leaving 17 bases between. The CDR3 nucleotides read TGCGCCAGCAGCTTGGAAGGGGGAATAATGGTATCACCCCTCCACTTT. It yields the protein CASSLEGGIMVSPLHF.

The V call is TRBV29-1, the J call TRBJ1-1; D is undetermined. Trimming took 6 bases from V and 3 from J, leaving 17 bases between them. The CDR3 covers 14 residues. The germline V gene has CDR1 SQVTM and CDR2 ANQGSEA. The CDR3 reads CSVVEGVLDTEAFF. The CDR3 DNA sequence: TGCAGCGTAGTGGAGGGTGTACTGGACACTGAAGCTTTCTTT.